This TCR beta chain was captured by sequencing in a study of blood T cell repertoires in COVID-19. Study summary: Acute and convalescent COVID-19 samples came from the United States, Italy and Spain. From T cells, B-cell-depleted T cells, or PBMCs came the material, which was cDNA or gDNA.

Original handling: Reference gene primer amplification gave nucleated cell count estimates. This table comes from immunoSEQ multiplex PCR, and its TCRdb copy is limited to in-frame clones, with some not included. V and J calls and clone size are copied from that table; D and trimming were computed from the DNA. The sample records about 140,000 clones, approximately 86% being singletons. The receptor was derived from a man in his 70s with acute or convalescent COVID-19. Sequenced: peripheral blood.

CDR3 region: CASSLDSIYGYTF. The CDR3 nucleotides read TGCGCCAGCAGCTTGGACAGCATTTATGGCTACACCTTC. J is TRBJ1-2 and V is TRBV5-1; no reliable D call. V was clipped by 0 bases and J by 5 bases, with 8 bases between them. Per the germline V gene, CDR1 is SGHRS and CDR2 is YFSETQ. The CDR3 covers 13 residues.